One sample yielded the 3 T cell receptor beta chains listed below, sequenced in a study of molecular identifiers for immune sequencing clone quantification (dated by TCRdb to the late 2010s). Libraries came from PCR. Sequencer: NextSeq 500. The public reads were run again by TCRdb, first through fastp at Q25 and then through MiXCR, and only productive beta chains were kept. When rows share a CDR3 protein, they turn into one entry using the most common DNA and genes. The table for this sample lists about 320,000 distinct CDR3 sequences; 24% of them were counted only once. The ten largest make up 0.7% to 0.95% of the sample. Sample: naive CD8+ T cells from blood, with Jurkat cell RNA spiked in. What this sample's cell subset or site label stands for: FACS-sorted CD8+CD4-CCR7+CD45RA+ naive T cells. The receptors were gathered from a human donor in good health. Some libraries in this study had Jurkat cell RNA spiked in.

This clonotype was observed a handful of times. This CDR3 reads CASSQVGSDTQYF. The CDR3 nucleotides read TGCGCCAGCAGCCAAGTCGGGTCGGATACGCAGTATTTT. The chain combines TRBV4-1 with TRBJ2-3; D is ambiguous. Germline V CDR1 and CDR2: MGHRA, YSYEKL. The CDR3 is made up of 13 amino acids. V lost 1 base, J lost 6 bases, and 8 bases lay in between.

A note on this clonotype: A much larger clone is a single base away; this may be a read error. The missing conserved phenylalanine or tryptophan at the end of this CDR3 makes a read error likely. V usage is TRBV28 and J usage is TRBJ2-3; D is undetermined. Germline V gene data show CDR1 as MDHEN and CDR2 as SYDVKM. This CDR3 is built from 14 residues. Trimming took 5 bases from V and 0 from J, leaving 9 bases between them. As DNA, the CDR3 is TGTGCCAGCAGTCAAACCTCTAGCACAGATACGCAGTATTTA. Translation gives CASSQTSSTDTQYL.

The rearrangement links TRBV20-1 to TRBJ2-2; weak D call: TRBD2 (5 bases). Trimming removed 0 bases at V and 5 bases at J, with 13 bases between. This CDR3 has 15 amino acids. Germline V gene data show CDR1 as DFQATT and CDR2 as SNEGSKA (reference sequence). CDR3 DNA: TGCAGTGCTAGAGATCGGCGTCCGGGGACCGGGGAGCTGTTTTTT. This sequence encodes CSARDRRPGTGELFF.